These T cell receptor beta chains were read from a single sample in a study of regulatory dendritic cells for organ transplantation. Profiled with immunoSEQ multiplex PCR; TCRdb holds only in-frame clones, not every one. The repertoire holds 15,000 to 20,000 clones, with around 85% as singletons. These receptors have no identified antigens. The specimen was memory CD4+ T cells from blood cultured with regulatory dendritic cells. The origin of the receptors is a human donor in good health. CDR3s include the opening cysteine and the closing phenylalanine or tryptophan. The D gene is left open where the match is weak. Clone size is stated in some rows and not others, as once, few, many or a class when expanded.

CDR3 protein: CASSPGRTGELFF
CDR3 DNA: TGTGCTAGCAGCCCCGGGCGGACCGGGGAGCTGTTTTTT
V gene: TRBV7-7
D gene: .
J gene: TRBJ2-2
clone size: .

CDR3 protein: CASSAGTGDRETQYF
CDR3 DNA: TGCGCCAGCAGCGCCGGGACAGGGGATCGGGAGACCCAGTACTTC
V gene: TRBV5-1
D gene: TRBD1
J gene: TRBJ2-5
clone size: .

CDR3 protein: CAWVPGDRATQTQYF
CDR3 DNA: TGTGCCTGGGTACCTGGGGACAGGGCTACGCAGACCCAGTACTTC
V gene: TRBV30
D gene: TRBD1
J gene: TRBJ2-5
clone size: .

CDR3 protein: CASSPGLAGSSDEQFF
CDR3 DNA: TGTGCCAGCAGCCCGGGACTAGCGGGGTCCTCGGATGAGCAGTTCTTC
V gene: TRBV7-6
D gene: TRBD2
J gene: TRBJ2-1
clone size: .

CDR3 protein: CASSRGTNYGYTF
CDR3 DNA: TGTGCCAGCAGTAGGGGGACCAACTATGGCTACACCTTC
V gene: TRBV27
D gene: .
J gene: TRBJ1-2
clone size: .

CDR3 protein: CATSSPGLAGGEQYF
CDR3 DNA: TGTGCCACCAGCAGCCCGGGACTAGCGGGGGGAGAGCAGTACTTC
V gene: TRBV2
D gene: TRBD2
J gene: TRBJ2-7
clone size: .

CDR3 protein: CASSFGLAGGRVTDTQYF
CDR3 DNA: TGTGCCAGCAGCTTTGGTCTAGCGGGAGGTCGGGTCACAGATACGCAGTATTTT
V gene: TRBV11-3
D gene: TRBD2
J gene: TRBJ2-3
clone size: .

CDR3 protein: CASSPGDRRTDTQYF
CDR3 DNA: TGTGCCAGCAGTCCGGGGGACAGGCGCACAGATACGCAGTATTTT
V gene: TRBV28
D gene: TRBD1
J gene: TRBJ2-3
clone size: .

CDR3 protein: CASSRSETQYF
CDR3 DNA: TGTGCTAGTAGTAGGTCAGAGACCCAGTACTTC
V gene: TRBV12-5
D gene: .
J gene: TRBJ2-5
clone size: .

CDR3 protein: CASRELASTDTQYF
CDR3 DNA: TGCGCCAGCAGGGAACTAGCTAGCACAGATACGCAGTATTTT
V gene: TRBV5-1
D gene: .
J gene: TRBJ2-3
clone size: .

CDR3 protein: CASSQASQGRQGGYTF
CDR3 DNA: TGCGCCAGCAGCCAAGCCTCTCAGGGAAGACAGGGGGGCTACACCTTC
V gene: TRBV4-1
D gene: TRBD1
J gene: TRBJ1-2
clone size: once

CDR3 protein: CATSRGTREKLFF
CDR3 DNA: TGTGCCACCAGCAGAGGGACACGTGAAAAACTGTTTTTT
V gene: TRBV15
D gene: .
J gene: TRBJ1-4
clone size: .

CDR3 protein: CASSLTGGYQPQHF
CDR3 DNA: TGCGCCAGCAGTTTAACAGGGGGCTATCAGCCCCAGCATTTT
V gene: TRBV5-1
D gene: TRBD1
J gene: TRBJ1-5
clone size: .

CDR3 protein: CASSLEGQSGYTF
CDR3 DNA: TGCGCCAGCAGCTTGGAGGGACAGAGTGGCTACACCTTC
V gene: TRBV5-1
D gene: TRBD1
J gene: TRBJ1-2
clone size: .

CDR3 protein: CASSLRRGYGNTIYF
CDR3 DNA: TGTGCCAGCAGCTTAAGGCGCGGGTACGGAAACACCATATATTTT
V gene: TRBV7-2
D gene: .
J gene: TRBJ1-3
clone size: .

CDR3 protein: CASGGANHQETQYF
CDR3 DNA: TGTGCCAGCGGCGGGGCTAACCATCAAGAGACCCAGTACTTC
V gene: TRBV18
D gene: .
J gene: TRBJ2-5
clone size: .

CDR3 protein: CASSYSTVGDTQYF
CDR3 DNA: TGTGCCAGCAGTTACTCGACCGTGGGGGATACGCAGTATTTT
V gene: TRBV6-5
D gene: .
J gene: TRBJ2-3
clone size: .

CDR3 protein: CASSFNRGDSPLHF
CDR3 DNA: TGTGCCAGCAGCTTCAACAGGGGTGATTCACCCCTCCACTTT
V gene: TRBV5-1
D gene: TRBD1
J gene: TRBJ1-6
clone size: .

CDR3 protein: CASSSYRLAGGRDTQYF
CDR3 DNA: TGTGCCAGCAGTTCCTATCGACTAGCGGGGGGTCGGGATACGCAGTATTTT
V gene: TRBV7-9
D gene: TRBD2
J gene: TRBJ2-3
clone size: .

CDR3 protein: CASNQGNYGYTF
CDR3 DNA: TGTGCCAGTAATCAGGGCAACTATGGCTACACCTTC
V gene: TRBV19
D gene: .
J gene: TRBJ1-2
clone size: medium-sized

CDR3 protein: CASSILGQGIYEQYF
CDR3 DNA: TGTGCCAGTAGTATTTTGGGACAGGGAATCTACGAGCAGTACTTC
V gene: TRBV19
D gene: TRBD1
J gene: TRBJ2-7
clone size: .

CDR3 protein: CASSRTEHTEAFF
CDR3 DNA: TGTGCCAGTAGTAGGACAGAACACACTGAAGCTTTCTTT
V gene: TRBV19
D gene: .
J gene: TRBJ1-1
clone size: few

CDR3 protein: CASRLHGQGLLSDEKLFF
CDR3 DNA: TGTGCCAGCAGACTACATGGACAGGGGCTATTGTCGGACGAAAAACTGTTTTTT
V gene: TRBV4-2
D gene: TRBD1
J gene: TRBJ1-4
clone size: once

CDR3 protein: CASSPLVGGTGGSPLHF
CDR3 DNA: TGTGCCAGCAGTCCCTTGGTGGGGGGGACAGGGGGTTCACCCCTCCACTTT
V gene: TRBV27
D gene: TRBD1
J gene: TRBJ1-6
clone size: .

CDR3 protein: CASSLDGSAGRETQYF
CDR3 DNA: TGTGCCAGCAGCTTAGACGGTTCGGCGGGGCGGGAGACCCAGTACTTC
V gene: TRBV7-2
D gene: .
J gene: TRBJ2-5
clone size: .

CDR3 protein: CASSLGLAGAQETQYF
CDR3 DNA: TGTGCCAGCAGCCTAGGACTAGCGGGAGCTCAAGAGACCCAGTACTTC
V gene: TRBV7-9
D gene: TRBD2
J gene: TRBJ2-5
clone size: few